The entry that follows covers one T cell receptor beta chain sequence. V lost 5 bases, J lost 5 bases, and 8 bases stayed unmatched. CDR3 length: 14 amino acids. Germline CDR1 and CDR2: KGHSH and LQKENI. This sample is part of a study of shared T cell receptors in the human thymus. Sequencing used immunoSEQ multiplex PCR; TCRdb keeps in-frame clones, though not all of them. The data show over 350,000 clones, over 90% seen once. The sequenced sample was thymocytes. The origin of this receptor is a human donor. The chain uses TRBV18 and TRBJ1-2, with 7 bases that match TRBD1. The CDR3 DNA sequence: TGTGCCAGCTCAACGGGACAGCTTTATTATGGCTACACCTTC. As protein: CASSTGQLYYGYTF.